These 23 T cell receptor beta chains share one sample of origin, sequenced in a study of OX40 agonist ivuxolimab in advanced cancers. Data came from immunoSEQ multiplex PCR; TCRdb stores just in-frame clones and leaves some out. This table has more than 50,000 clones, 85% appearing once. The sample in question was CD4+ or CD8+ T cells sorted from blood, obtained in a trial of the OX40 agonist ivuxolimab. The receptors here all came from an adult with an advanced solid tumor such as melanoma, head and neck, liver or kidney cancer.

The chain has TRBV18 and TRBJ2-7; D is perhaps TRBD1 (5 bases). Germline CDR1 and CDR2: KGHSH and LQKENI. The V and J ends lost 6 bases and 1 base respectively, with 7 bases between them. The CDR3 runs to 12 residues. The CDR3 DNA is TGTGCCAGCTCGCAGGGTTCCTACGAGCAGTACTTC. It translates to CASSQGSYEQYF.

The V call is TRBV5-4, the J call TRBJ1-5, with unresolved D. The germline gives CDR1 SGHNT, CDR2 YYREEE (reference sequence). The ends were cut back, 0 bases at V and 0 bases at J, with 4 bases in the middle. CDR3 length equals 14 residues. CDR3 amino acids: CASSLGGSNQPQHF. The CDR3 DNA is TGTGCCAGCAGCTTGGGGGGTAGCAATCAGCCCCAGCATTTT.

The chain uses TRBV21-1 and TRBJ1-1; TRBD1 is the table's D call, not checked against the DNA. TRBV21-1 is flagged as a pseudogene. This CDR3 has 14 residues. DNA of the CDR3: TGTGCCAGCAGCCGAAGACAGGCGAACACTGAAGCTTTCTTT. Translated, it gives CASSRRQANTEAFF.

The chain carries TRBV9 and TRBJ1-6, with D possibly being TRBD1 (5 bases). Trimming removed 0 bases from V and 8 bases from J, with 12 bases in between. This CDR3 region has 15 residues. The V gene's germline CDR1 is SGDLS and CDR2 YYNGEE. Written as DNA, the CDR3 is TGTGCCAGCAGCGTAGGCCAGGGAAGCGATTCACCCCTCCACTTT. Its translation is CASSVGQGSDSPLHF.

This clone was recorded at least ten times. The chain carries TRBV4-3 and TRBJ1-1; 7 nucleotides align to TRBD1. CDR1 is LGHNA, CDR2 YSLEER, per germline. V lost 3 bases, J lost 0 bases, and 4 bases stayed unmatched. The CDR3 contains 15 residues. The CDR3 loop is CASSHLTGMNTEAFF. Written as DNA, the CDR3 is TGCGCCAGCAGCCATCTGACAGGGATGAACACTGAAGCTTTCTTT.

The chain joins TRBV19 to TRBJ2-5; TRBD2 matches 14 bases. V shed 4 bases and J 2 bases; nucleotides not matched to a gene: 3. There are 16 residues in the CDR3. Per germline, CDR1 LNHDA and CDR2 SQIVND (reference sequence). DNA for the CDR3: TGTGCCAGTAGTAGGACTAGCGGGGGGTTTCAAGAGACCCAGTACTTC. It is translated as CASSRTSGGFQETQYF. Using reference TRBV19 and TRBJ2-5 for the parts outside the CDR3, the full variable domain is DGGITQSPKYLFRKEGQNVTLSCEQNLNHDAMYWYRQDPGQGLRLIYYSQIVNDFQKGDIAEGYSVSREKKESFPLTVTSAQKNPTAFYLCASSRTSGGFQETQYFGPGTRLLVL.

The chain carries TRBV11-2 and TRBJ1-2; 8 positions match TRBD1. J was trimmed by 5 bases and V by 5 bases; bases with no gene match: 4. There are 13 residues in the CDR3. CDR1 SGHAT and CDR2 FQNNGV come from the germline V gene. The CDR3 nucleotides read TGTGCCAGCAGCGCCGGGACAGGATATGGCTACACCTTC. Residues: CASSAGTGYGYTF.

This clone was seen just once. The DNA of the CDR3 is TGTGCCAGCAGTGCTGCGGGACAGGCCTGGGAGCAGTACTTC. Translating it yields CASSAAGQAWEQYF. This chain uses TRBV6-1 with TRBJ2-7, with 8 bases aligning to TRBD1. The CDR3 spans 14 residues. J lost 7 bases, V lost 4 bases, and 9 bases had no gene match. Per germline, CDR1 MNHNS and CDR2 SASEGT.

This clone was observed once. CDR3 nucleotide sequence: TGTGCCAGCAGCCCGATGAACCGGAATAATGAAAAACTGTTTTTT. It specifies CASSPMNRNNEKLFF. V gene TRBV14 combines with J gene TRBJ1-4, with D unresolved. Germline V gene sequence: CDR1 SGHDN, CDR2 FVKESK. The CDR3 is 15 amino acids. V shed 4 bases and J shed 4 bases, with 13 bases lying between them.

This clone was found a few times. In DNA form, the CDR3 reads TGTGCCAGCAGCTTAGACGGACAGGGGGCCTACGAGCAGTACTTC. It codes for CASSLDGQGAYEQYF. J is TRBJ2-7 and V is TRBV7-2; TRBD1 agrees at 10 bases. The CDR3 contains 15 residues. V shed 1 base and J 2 bases; nucleotides not matched to a gene: 2. Germline CDR1 and CDR2: SGHTA and FQGNSA.

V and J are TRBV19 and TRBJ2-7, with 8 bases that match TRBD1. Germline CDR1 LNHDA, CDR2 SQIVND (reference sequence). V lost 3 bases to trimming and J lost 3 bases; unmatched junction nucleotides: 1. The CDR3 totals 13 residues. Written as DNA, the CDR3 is TGTGCCAGTAGTATCGGACAGGGCTACGAGCAGTACTTC. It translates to CASSIGQGYEQYF.

DNA of the CDR3: TGTGCCAGCAGCCTGGACAGGGCCCTCGAGCAGTACTTC. It encodes CASSLDRALEQYF. The J gene is TRBJ2-7, the V gene TRBV7-9; 8 bases align to TRBD1. Germline assignment: CDR1 SEHNR and CDR2 FQNEAQ (reference sequence). With 5 bases clipped from V and 6 bases from J, the junction kept 6 bases outside the gene matches. The length of the CDR3 is 13 residues.

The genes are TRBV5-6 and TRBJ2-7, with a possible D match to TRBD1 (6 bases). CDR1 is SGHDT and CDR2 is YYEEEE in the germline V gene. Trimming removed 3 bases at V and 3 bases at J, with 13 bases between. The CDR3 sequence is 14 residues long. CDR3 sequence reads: CASSSQGHLYEQYF. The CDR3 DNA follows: TGTGCCAGCAGCTCCCAGGGACACCTCTACGAGCAGTACTTC.

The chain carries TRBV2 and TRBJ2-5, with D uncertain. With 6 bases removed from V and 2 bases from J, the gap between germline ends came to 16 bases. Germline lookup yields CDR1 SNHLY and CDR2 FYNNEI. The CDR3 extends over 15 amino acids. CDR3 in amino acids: CASSQGFALQETQYF. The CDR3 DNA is TGTGCCAGCAGCCAAGGGTTCGCGCTACAAGAGACCCAGTACTTC.

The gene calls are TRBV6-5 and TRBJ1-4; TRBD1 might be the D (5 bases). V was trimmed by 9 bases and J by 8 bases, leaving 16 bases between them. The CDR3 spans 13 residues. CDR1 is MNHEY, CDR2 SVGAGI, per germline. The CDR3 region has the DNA TGTGCCAGACTGGGAGGGGTAAGGGAAAAACTGTTTTTT. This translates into CARLGGVREKLFF.

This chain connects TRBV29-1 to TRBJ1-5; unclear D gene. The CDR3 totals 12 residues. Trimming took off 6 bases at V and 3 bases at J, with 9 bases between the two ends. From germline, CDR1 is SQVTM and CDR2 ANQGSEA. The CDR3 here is CSVQQNNQPQHF. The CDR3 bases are TGCAGCGTGCAACAGAACAATCAGCCCCAGCATTTT. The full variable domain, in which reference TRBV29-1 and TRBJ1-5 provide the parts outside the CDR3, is SAVISQKPSRDICQRGTSLTIQCQVDSQVTMMFWYRQQPGQSLTLIATANQGSEATYESGFVIDKFPISRPNLTFSTLTVSNMSPEDSSIYLCSVQQNNQPQHFGDGTRLSIL.

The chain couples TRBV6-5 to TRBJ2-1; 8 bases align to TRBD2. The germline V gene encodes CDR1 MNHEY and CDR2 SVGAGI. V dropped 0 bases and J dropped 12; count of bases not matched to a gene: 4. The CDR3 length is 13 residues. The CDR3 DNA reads TGTGCCAGCAGTTACTCCCAGCGGGAGTGGCAGTTCTTC. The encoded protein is CASSYSQREWQFF.

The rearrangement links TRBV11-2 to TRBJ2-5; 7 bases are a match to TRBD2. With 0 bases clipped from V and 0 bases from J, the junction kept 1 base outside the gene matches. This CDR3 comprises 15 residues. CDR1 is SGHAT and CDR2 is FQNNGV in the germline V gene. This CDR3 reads CASSLDGGYQETQYF. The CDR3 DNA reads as TGTGCCAGCAGCTTAGACGGGGGGTACCAAGAGACCCAGTACTTC.

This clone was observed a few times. As DNA, the CDR3 is TGCGCCAGCAGCCCAGGACAGGGGTTGGATGGCTACACCTTC. It translates to CASSPGQGLDGYTF. V usage is TRBV5-1 and J usage is TRBJ1-2, with 9 bases that match TRBD1. J gave up 6 bases and V 4 bases, and 7 bases lay outside the gene matches. Germline assignment: CDR1 SGHRS and CDR2 YFSETQ. The CDR3 contains 14 residues.

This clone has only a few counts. The CDR3: CASSPLLGPDSPLHF. In DNA form, the CDR3 reads TGTGCCAGCTCACCCCTGCTGGGTCCGGATTCACCCCTCCACTTT. This sequence joins TRBV18 and TRBJ1-6, with D hard to call. This CDR3 region has 15 residues. Germline V gene data show CDR1 as KGHSH and CDR2 as LQKENI. V gave up 3 bases and J gave up 8 bases, with 14 bases separating them.

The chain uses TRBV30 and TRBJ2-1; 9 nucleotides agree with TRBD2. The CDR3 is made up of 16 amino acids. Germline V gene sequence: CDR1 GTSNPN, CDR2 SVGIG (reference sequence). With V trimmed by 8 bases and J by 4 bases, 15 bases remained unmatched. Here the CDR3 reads CARTRREAGGYNEQFF. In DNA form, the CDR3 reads TGTGCCCGGACCCGAAGGGAAGCGGGGGGTTACAATGAGCAGTTCTTC.

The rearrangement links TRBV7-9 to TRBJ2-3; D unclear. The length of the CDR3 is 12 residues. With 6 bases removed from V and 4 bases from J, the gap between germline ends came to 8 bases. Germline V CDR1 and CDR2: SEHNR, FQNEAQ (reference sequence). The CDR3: CASRGRADTQYF. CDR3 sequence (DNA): TGTGCCAGCAGAGGACGAGCAGATACGCAGTATTTT.

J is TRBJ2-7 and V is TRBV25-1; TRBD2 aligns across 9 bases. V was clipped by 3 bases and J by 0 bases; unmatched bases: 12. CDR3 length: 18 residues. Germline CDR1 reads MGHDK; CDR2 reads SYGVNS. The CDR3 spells CASSEISGGGGDSYEQYF. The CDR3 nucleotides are TGTGCCAGCAGTGAGATCTCTGGAGGCGGGGGGGACTCCTACGAGCAGTACTTC.